This T cell receptor (beta chain) emerged from a study of cytomegalovirus exposure and HLA in healthy donors. 13 Jbeta primers and 60 Vbeta primers were used for the PCR. The table came from immunoSEQ multiplex PCR; TCRdb's copy has only in-frame clones and leaves some out. Of about 190,000 clones listed, 80% to 85% were seen once; the top ten hold 0.8%. This clone occurred once. V was pared by 9 bases and J by 1 base, with 10 bases between. The germline V gene encodes CDR1 SGHTS and CDR2 YDEGEE. The CDR3 extends over 12 amino acids. The V call is TRBV5-8, the J call TRBJ1-1; possible D gene TRBD1, 6 bases. The specimen sequenced was PBMCs. The clonotype originates from a woman between 18 and 29 years old in good health and CMV-seronegative. The CDR3 loop is CAKTGPNTEAFF. CDR3 in DNA: TGTGCCAAAACAGGGCCGAACACTGAAGCTTTCTTT.